The entry below gives a single T cell receptor beta chain sequence along with its context. TCRdb used MiXCR to reprocess the RACE reads, holding one entry per CDR3 protein. The table records about 89,000 distinct CDR3 sequences, approximately 10% of them present only once. Germline loops: CDR1 KGHDR, CDR2 SFDVKD. The CDR3 has 16 amino acids. Trimming stripped 1 base from V and 2 bases from J, with 8 bases between. Time point noted: patch test 2, 6 weeks after DPC sensitization. Specified treatment: therapeutic diphenylcyclopropenone sensitization with weekly scalp DPC. This sample is drawn from a study of human T cells and chemical hapten exposure.

The material sequenced was whole blood, taken in connection with sensitization to the hapten diphenylcyclopropenone (DPC). This rearrangement joins TRBV24-1 to TRBJ2-6; tentative D call: TRBD2 (6 bases). This receptor was obtained from a middle-aged man with alopecia areata. Some clones in this sample may be carry-over from other donors' samples. The CDR3 nucleotides read TGTGCCACCAGTGATTTCGGAGGGGCTGGGGCCAACGTCCTGACTTTC. This encodes CATSDFGGAGANVLTF.